The rows below give T cell receptor beta chains drawn from one sample of a study of T-cell memory formation after mild COVID-19. TCRdb independently ran MiXCR on the 5' RACE reads; one entry per CDR3 protein. The data show roughly 350,000 distinct CDR3 sequences, roughly 15% seen once. Sequenced sample: PBMCs or a T cell subset sorted from them (not recorded which). These receptors were collected from a man in his late teens or twenties who had mild COVID-19 (a few samples of this study predate the infection). Cell type and time point are not known. CDR3s include the opening cysteine and the closing phenylalanine or tryptophan. The D gene is left open where the match is weak. Where a row states a size, it is once, few, many or the class of an expanded clone; other rows omit it.

d_call,v_call,j_call,clone_size,cdr3_nt,cdr3_aa
NA,TRBV15,TRBJ2-1,few,TGTGCCACCGGGACAAACTACAATGAGCAGTTCTTC,CATGTNYNEQFF
NA,TRBV28,TRBJ1-1,NA,TGTGCCAGCATCCCCGCGGGGGGGAGAACAGGGTTGGCTTTCTTT,CASIPAGGRTGLAFF
TRBD2,TRBV12-3/TRBV12-4,TRBJ2-5,many,TGTGCCAGCAGTTCGCCCGTGACTAGCGGCCAAGAGACCCAGTACTTC,CASSSPVTSGQETQYF
TRBD1,TRBV28,TRBJ2-2,few,TGTGCCAGCTACAGGGGGCCCGGGGAGCTGTTTTTT,CASYRGPGELFF
NA,TRBV5-1,TRBJ2-5,few,TGCGCCAGCAGCTTTATGCAAGAGACCCAGTACTTC,CASSFMQETQYF
TRBD1,TRBV5-1,TRBJ1-1,NA,TGCGCCAGCAGCCGTAATACAGGGGACTTGAACACTGAAGCTTTCTTT,CASSRNTGDLNTEAFF
NA,TRBV5-4,TRBJ2-1,once,TGTGCCAGCAGCTTGGTTGCTAGCGACAATGAGCAGTTCTTC,CASSLVASDNEQFF
TRBD2,TRBV9,TRBJ2-3,few,TGTGCCAGCAGCGTACGGGATGACTCTAGCGGGGGTTCAGATACGCAGTATTTT,CASSVRDDSSGGSDTQYF
TRBD1,TRBV6-5,TRBJ1-2,NA,TGTGCCAGCAGTTACGGTCGCAGGGGGCCTAACTATGGCTACACCTTC,CASSYGRRGPNYGYTF
NA,TRBV10-3,TRBJ2-1,few,TGTGCCATCAGTGATTTGGGACCGATGAATGAGCAGTTCTTC,CAISDLGPMNEQFF
TRBD1,TRBV6-6,TRBJ1-1,NA,TGTGCCAGCAGCCGAGACAGGGGGCATCTTGAAGCTTTCTTT,CASSRDRGHLEAFF
NA,TRBV4-3,TRBJ1-2,NA,TGCGCCAGCAGCCAACGCGACAGGATCTATGGCTACACCTTC,CASSQRDRIYGYTF
TRBD1,TRBV20-1,TRBJ2-3,NA,TGCAGTGCTCGAACAGGGGGGCGATCAGATACGCAGTATTTT,CSARTGGRSDTQYF
NA,TRBV4-2,TRBJ2-5,NA,TGTGCCAGCAGCCTTCGGGGCGGGACCCAAGAGACCCAGTACTTC,CASSLRGGTQETQYF
NA,TRBV6-5,TRBJ1-6,many,TGTGCCAGCAGAAAACGGGACCGGAATTCACCCCTCCACTTT,CASRKRDRNSPLHF
NA,TRBV4-1,TRBJ2-3,NA,TGCGCCAGCAGCCAAGATGCGTTGTGGGACTCCAGTACGCAGTATTTT,CASSQDALWDSSTQYF
TRBD1,TRBV4-1,TRBJ1-2,few,TGCGCCAGCAGCCCTGGGACAGGATCAAACTATGGCTACACCTTC,CASSPGTGSNYGYTF
TRBD2,TRBV12-3/TRBV12-4,TRBJ2-5,many,TGTGCCAGCACCGAGCGGGACGGGAGATCTCAAGAGACCCAGTACTTC,CASTERDGRSQETQYF
TRBD1,TRBV5-1,TRBJ2-5,few,TGCGCCAGCAGCACGGACAGGGGGCGCGAGGAGACCCAGTACTTC,CASSTDRGREETQYF
NA,TRBV27,TRBJ1-5,NA,TGTGCCAGCAGTTTCGTGGGGGGCAATCAGCCCCAGCATTTT,CASSFVGGNQPQHF
NA,TRBV6-6,TRBJ1-2,NA,TGTGCCAGCACCCCTTGGATAGAGCTTGGCTATGGCTACACCTTC,CASTPWIELGYGYTF
NA,TRBV7-9,TRBJ2-5,few,TGTGCCAGCGGCATTGCTTTGGGCGGGATCGAGACCCAGTACTTC,CASGIALGGIETQYF
NA,TRBV7-7,TRBJ2-5,NA,TGTGCTAGCAGCTTAGAAGGCAGGTCCTCTCAAGAGACCCAGTACTTC,CASSLEGRSSQETQYF
NA,TRBV20-1,TRBJ2-4,few,TGCAGTGGCATTGGGTCAGCCAAAAACATTCAGTACTTC,CSGIGSAKNIQYF
NA,TRBV5-5,TRBJ2-3,NA,TGTGCCAGCAGCGTGGGGGACCCGATAAGCACAGATACGCAGTATTTT,CASSVGDPISTDTQYF
NA,TRBV5-5,TRBJ2-6,NA,TGTGCCAGCAGCTTCACAGGCTCTGGGGCCAACGTCCTGACTTTC,CASSFTGSGANVLTF
TRBD2,TRBV6-5,TRBJ2-3,few,TGTGCCAGCAGCCTAGCGGGGGGCCGAACGGGTCGAGATACGCAGTATTTT,CASSLAGGRTGRDTQYF
NA,TRBV5-1,TRBJ2-1,many,TGCGCCAGCAGCATCGACAATGAGCAGTTCTTC,CASSIDNEQFF
NA,TRBV20-1,TRBJ2-1,NA,TGCAGTGCTCCCCTCCCCACTTACAATGAGCAGTTCTTC,CSAPLPTYNEQFF
NA,TRBV6-2/TRBV6-3,TRBJ2-5,many,TGTGCCAGCAGAAGAGGCGGGACCCAGTACTTC,CASRRGGTQYF
NA,TRBV18,TRBJ2-2,NA,TGTGCCAGCTCACCCCCCAGACCGAACACCGGGGAGCTGTTTTTT,CASSPPRPNTGELFF
NA,TRBV5-6,TRBJ2-2,NA,TGTGCCAGCAGCCCCCGGGGGTTTCGCACCGGGGAGCTGTTTTTT,CASSPRGFRTGELFF
NA,TRBV7-9,TRBJ2-5,many,TGTGCCAGCAGCTTTGGAGGGGAGACCCAGTACTTC,CASSFGGETQYF
NA,TRBV12-3/TRBV12-4,TRBJ1-5,NA,TGTGCCAGCCATGGAGGGGGGAATAGCAATCAGCCCCAGCATTTT,CASHGGGNSNQPQHF
NA,TRBV15,TRBJ2-1,NA,TGTGCCACCAGCCTAGCCAGTGCGAATGAGCAGTTCTTC,CATSLASANEQFF
TRBD1,TRBV28,TRBJ2-7,NA,TGTGCCAGCAGTTGGGGGACAGGGGGTCCCTACGAGCAGTACTTC,CASSWGTGGPYEQYF
NA,TRBV5-1,TRBJ2-2,many,TGCGCCAGCAGCCGCCTACGAGAGGGGACCGGGGAGCTGTTTTTT,CASSRLREGTGELFF
TRBD1,TRBV12-3/TRBV12-4,TRBJ1-3,few,TGTGCCAGCATCCAGGGGGCATCTGGAAACACCATATATTTT,CASIQGASGNTIYF
TRBD2,TRBV25-1,TRBJ2-5,NA,TGTGCCAGCAGTGAATCCACTAGCGGGACTCAAGAGACCCAGTACTTC,CASSESTSGTQETQYF
TRBD1,TRBV10-3,TRBJ1-5,few,TGTGCCATCAGTCAGGGGGATCAGCCCCAGCATTTT,CAISQGDQPQHF
TRBD2,TRBV11-2,TRBJ2-3,NA,TGTGCCAGCAACCTTGGCGGGGGAACAGATACGCAGTATTTT,CASNLGGGTDTQYF
TRBD2,TRBV5-1,TRBJ2-5,many,TGCGCCAGCAGGGTCGGTCTAGCGGGGACCCAGTACTTC,CASRVGLAGTQYF
TRBD2,TRBV28,TRBJ2-3,NA,TGTGGTGCGGGGGGGTTTTCAGATACGCAGTATTTT,CGAGGFSDTQYF
NA,TRBV12-3/TRBV12-4,TRBJ2-3,few,TGTGCCAGCAGCCGCAAGGGGGGTGACACAGATACGCAGTATTTT,CASSRKGGDTDTQYF
NA,TRBV10-3,TRBJ2-2,NA,TGTGCCATCAGTGTACTAGACAGTCATACCGGGGAGCTGTTTTTT,CAISVLDSHTGELFF
NA,TRBV6-2/TRBV6-3,TRBJ2-7,NA,TGTGCCAGCAGTATCGGAGGCTACGAGCAGTACTTC,CASSIGGYEQYF
TRBD1,TRBV20-1,TRBJ1-5,NA,TGCAGTGCTAGTCGAGGGGGACAGGGCCCCAATCAGCCCCAGCATTTT,CSASRGGQGPNQPQHF
NA,TRBV7-9,TRBJ1-2,few,TGTGCCAGCAGCTTAGTCGTCCGAGATCCATATGGCTACACCTTC,CASSLVVRDPYGYTF
TRBD2,TRBV29-1,TRBJ2-5,NA,TGCAGCGTGTCTGGCGGGGGGGTCCAAGAGACCCAGTACTTC,CSVSGGGVQETQYF
NA,TRBV6-5,TRBJ2-1,NA,TGTGCCAGCATCGTGGGGGACGACCTCTACAATGAGCAGTTCTTC,CASIVGDDLYNEQFF
NA,TRBV12-3/TRBV12-4,TRBJ2-3,NA,TGTGCCAGCAGCTACGACTTAAGCACAGATACGCAGTATTTT,CASSYDLSTDTQYF
NA,TRBV6-1,TRBJ2-5,NA,TGTGCCATCAGAAGGGTGTTGGAGACCCAGTACTTC,CAIRRVLETQYF
NA,TRBV12-3/TRBV12-4,TRBJ1-4,NA,TGTGCCAGCAGGGGCACAACTAATGAAAAACTGTTTTTT,CASRGTTNEKLFF